A selection of T cell receptor beta chains follows, all from one sample in a study of blood T cells in healthy people across ages. TCRdb ran MiXCR on the 5' RACE reads and lists one entry per CDR3 protein. In the table there are 1.5 million to 2 million distinct CDR3 sequences, 25% to 30% of which are singletons. The sequencing input was blood. Every receptor here comes from a young woman in good health. Both conserved end residues are part of each CDR3. D genes are given only for firm matches. Only some rows state a clone size, as once, few, many or a class for expanded clones.

d_call: TRBD1
clone_size: NA
j_call: TRBJ1-2
cdr3_length: 14
v_call: TRBV27
cdr3_aa: CASRPRTGDRGYTF
cdr3_nt: TGTGCCAGCAGGCCAAGAACAGGGGATCGTGGCTACACCTTC

d_call: TRBD2
clone_size: few
j_call: TRBJ2-2
cdr3_length: 15
v_call: TRBV13
cdr3_aa: CASSATSGLTGELFF
cdr3_nt: TGTGCCAGCAGCGCCACTAGCGGCCTCACCGGGGAGCTGTTTTTT

d_call: TRBD2
clone_size: few
j_call: TRBJ2-5
cdr3_length: 15
v_call: TRBV5-5
cdr3_aa: CASSPGTTIEETQYF
cdr3_nt: TGTGCCAGCAGCCCCGGGACTACTATAGAAGAGACCCAGTACTTC

d_call: NA
clone_size: NA
j_call: TRBJ2-1
cdr3_length: 13
v_call: TRBV14
cdr3_aa: CASSVRLVDEQFF
cdr3_nt: TGTGCCAGCAGCGTCCGACTAGTCGATGAGCAGTTCTTC

d_call: NA
clone_size: NA
j_call: TRBJ1-2
cdr3_length: 12
v_call: TRBV29-1
cdr3_aa: CSANRVSGGYTF
cdr3_nt: TGCAGCGCCAACAGGGTCTCGGGTGGCTACACCTTC

d_call: TRBD2
clone_size: NA
j_call: TRBJ2-1
cdr3_length: 18
v_call: TRBV9
cdr3_aa: CASSVGGRAGRTYNEQFF
cdr3_nt: TGTGCCAGCAGCGTAGGAGGGAGGGCAGGGCGAACCTACAATGAGCAGTTCTTC

d_call: NA
clone_size: NA
j_call: TRBJ1-5
cdr3_length: 13
v_call: TRBV12-3/TRBV12-4
cdr3_aa: CASGRQVNQPQHF
cdr3_nt: TGTGCCAGCGGACGACAGGTCAATCAGCCCCAGCATTTT

d_call: TRBD2
clone_size: many
j_call: TRBJ2-5
cdr3_length: 13
v_call: TRBV6-6
cdr3_aa: CASSYTSGETQYF
cdr3_nt: TGTGCCAGCAGTTACACTAGCGGGGAGACCCAGTACTTC

d_call: NA
clone_size: NA
j_call: TRBJ1-2
cdr3_length: 14
v_call: TRBV12-3/TRBV12-4
cdr3_aa: CASSRGDYLYGYTF
cdr3_nt: TGTGCCAGCAGCCGAGGAGATTATCTCTATGGCTACACCTTC

d_call: NA
clone_size: few
j_call: TRBJ2-3
cdr3_length: 18
v_call: TRBV7-6
cdr3_aa: CASSLVTVVGGATDTQYF
cdr3_nt: TGTGCCAGCAGCTTAGTCACCGTCGTGGGCGGAGCGACAGATACGCAGTATTTT

d_call: NA
clone_size: NA
j_call: TRBJ1-2
cdr3_length: 13
v_call: TRBV28
cdr3_aa: CASSSGLACGYTF
cdr3_nt: TGTGCCAGCAGTTCGGGGCTTGCCTGTGGCTACACCTTC

d_call: NA
clone_size: NA
j_call: TRBJ2-7
cdr3_length: 13
v_call: TRBV27
cdr3_aa: CASKPTGRYEQYF
cdr3_nt: TGTGCCAGCAAACCGACAGGTCGGTACGAGCAGTACTTC

d_call: NA
clone_size: NA
j_call: TRBJ2-3
cdr3_length: 14
v_call: TRBV6-4
cdr3_aa: CASNGGLGTDTQYF
cdr3_nt: TGTGCCAGCAATGGGGGTTTGGGCACAGATACGCAGTATTTT

d_call: TRBD2
clone_size: many
j_call: TRBJ2-1
cdr3_length: 15
v_call: TRBV4-1
cdr3_aa: CASSPAGGQYNEQFF
cdr3_nt: TGCGCCAGCAGCCCCGCGGGAGGTCAATACAATGAGCAGTTCTTC

d_call: NA
clone_size: many
j_call: TRBJ2-7
cdr3_length: 16
v_call: TRBV20-1
cdr3_aa: CSARSPPRRGSYEQYF
cdr3_nt: TGCAGTGCTAGAAGTCCCCCAAGGCGGGGCTCCTACGAGCAGTACTTC

d_call: TRBD1
clone_size: NA
j_call: TRBJ1-4
cdr3_length: 14
v_call: TRBV20-1
cdr3_aa: CSAKSGTGLEKLFF
cdr3_nt: TGCAGTGCTAAATCCGGGACAGGGCTGGAAAAACTGTTTTTT

d_call: NA
clone_size: few
j_call: TRBJ1-2
cdr3_length: 16
v_call: TRBV24-1
cdr3_aa: CATSVHPRGGANGYTF
cdr3_nt: TGTGCCACCAGTGTCCATCCTCGCGGGGGGGCGAATGGCTACACCTTC

d_call: TRBD2
clone_size: NA
j_call: TRBJ2-1
cdr3_length: 15
v_call: TRBV12-3/TRBV12-4
cdr3_aa: CASTPGGPQYNEQFF
cdr3_nt: TGTGCCAGCACACCGGGGGGGCCGCAATACAATGAGCAGTTCTTC

d_call: NA
clone_size: NA
j_call: TRBJ2-2
cdr3_length: 14
v_call: TRBV6-5
cdr3_aa: CASTARQEAGELFF
cdr3_nt: TGTGCCAGCACCGCGAGACAGGAGGCCGGGGAGCTGTTTTTT

d_call: NA
clone_size: many
j_call: TRBJ2-5
cdr3_length: 15
v_call: TRBV4-3
cdr3_aa: CASSLNSGSGETQYF
cdr3_nt: TGCGCCAGCAGCCTCAATAGCGGTAGCGGAGAGACCCAGTACTTC

d_call: NA
clone_size: few
j_call: TRBJ2-1
cdr3_length: 14
v_call: TRBV27
cdr3_aa: CASSKAGEGNEQFF
cdr3_nt: TGTGCCAGCAGTAAGGCCGGAGAAGGAAATGAGCAGTTCTTC

d_call: NA
clone_size: NA
j_call: TRBJ1-2
cdr3_length: 14
v_call: TRBV2
cdr3_aa: CASSVGGDVYGYTF
cdr3_nt: TGTGCCAGCAGTGTAGGAGGGGACGTCTATGGCTACACCTTC

d_call: TRBD1
clone_size: NA
j_call: TRBJ2-2
cdr3_length: 14
v_call: TRBV29-1
cdr3_aa: CSVERTGVGGELFF
cdr3_nt: TGCAGCGTTGAAAGGACAGGGGTGGGCGGGGAGCTGTTTTTT

d_call: NA
clone_size: NA
j_call: TRBJ2-4
cdr3_length: 14
v_call: TRBV5-1
cdr3_aa: CASTSTTGSGIQYF
cdr3_nt: TGCGCCAGCACTTCCACAACGGGGTCGGGCATTCAGTACTTC